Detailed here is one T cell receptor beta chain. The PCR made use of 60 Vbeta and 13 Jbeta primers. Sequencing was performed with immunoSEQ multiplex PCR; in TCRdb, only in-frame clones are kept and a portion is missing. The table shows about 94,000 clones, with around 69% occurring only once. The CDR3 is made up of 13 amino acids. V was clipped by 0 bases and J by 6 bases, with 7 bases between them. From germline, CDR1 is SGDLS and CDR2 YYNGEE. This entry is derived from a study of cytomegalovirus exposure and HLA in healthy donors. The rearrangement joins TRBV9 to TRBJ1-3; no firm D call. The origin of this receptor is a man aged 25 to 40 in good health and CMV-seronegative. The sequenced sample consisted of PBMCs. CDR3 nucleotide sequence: TGTGCCAGCAGCGTAGTCGGGATAAACACCATATATTTT. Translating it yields CASSVVGINTIYF.